This TCR beta chain was retrieved from a study of blood T cells in healthy people across ages. This clonotype was recorded at least ten times. V dropped 4 bases and J dropped 4 bases, with 13 bases sitting between them. From germline, CDR1 is SGHRS and CDR2 YFSETQ. The CDR3 is 14 amino acids. A second PCR, run for roughly 7 to 11 cycles, used a sample-barcoded 5' primer plus a J-beta primer mix. TCRdb ran MiXCR on the 5' RACE reads and lists one entry per CDR3 protein. The sample has fewer than 750,000 distinct CDR3 sequences, under 65% seen once. Sequencing used blood. V gene TRBV5-1 combines with J gene TRBJ2-3; D perhaps matches TRBD1 (6 bases). The sequence was collected from a woman of 80 years or more in good health. The DNA of the CDR3 is TGCGCCAGCAGCCCCGGACAGAGGTCAGATACGCAGTATTTT. As protein: CASSPGQRSDTQYF.